These 11 T cell receptor beta chains originate from one sample sequenced in a study of blood T cell repertoires in COVID-19. The protocol was immunoSEQ multiplex PCR, while the TCRdb copy is restricted to in-frame clones and leaves out a portion. The sample has about 98,000 clones, 75% to 85% seen once. Sequenced: peripheral blood. The receptors here all came from a man aged 70 or older with acute or convalescent COVID-19.

The chain carries TRBV5-4 and TRBJ2-2; TRBD2 matches at 14 bases. Unmatched junction bases numbered 4, after V lost 4 bases and J lost 5 bases. The CDR3 extends over 16 amino acids. The germline V gene has CDR1 SGHNT and CDR2 YYREEE (reference sequence). CDR3 protein: CASSPGTSGSTGELFF. The CDR3 region has the DNA TGTGCCAGCAGCCCGGGGACTAGCGGGAGTACCGGGGAGCTGTTTTTT.

A few counts support this clone. The chain combines TRBV7-2 with TRBJ2-5; D not resolved. The V gene lost 0 bases and the J gene lost 1 base, with 3 bases spanning the gap. Germline lookup yields CDR1 SGHTA and CDR2 FQGNSA. There are 13 residues in the CDR3. DNA of the CDR3: TGTGCCAGCAGCTTAGCCCTCCAAGAGACCCAGTACTTC. Protein product: CASSLALQETQYF.

The rearrangement joins TRBV6-5 to TRBJ1-5, with no clear D. Trimming removed 8 bases at V and 3 bases at J, with 11 bases between. The CDR3 covers 13 residues. The V gene's germline CDR1 is MNHEY and CDR2 SVGAGI. For the CDR3, the DNA is TGTGCCAGCCATGACATATTCAATCAGCCCCAGCATTTT. Protein: CASHDIFNQPQHF.

The CDR3 sequence is CAWSTDRESQPQHF. The CDR3 DNA sequence: TGTGCCTGGAGTACGGACAGGGAGAGTCAGCCCCAGCATTTT. This chain uses TRBV30 with TRBJ1-5, with 8 positions matching TRBD1. The length of the CDR3 is 14 residues. Germline V lookup: CDR1 GTSNPN, CDR2 SVGIG (reference sequence). Trimming removed 2 bases from V and 6 bases from J; junction bases left unmatched: 6.

The chain recombines TRBV6-5 with TRBJ1-4; the D gene is possibly TRBD1 (6 bases). Germline CDR1 MNHEY, CDR2 SVGAGI. The CDR3 sequence is 14 residues long. Deletions cut 6 bases from V and 6 bases from J, with 14 bases between. This chain's CDR3 is CASSHRGGDEKLFF. The CDR3, as DNA: TGTGCCAGCAGCCACCGCGGGGGCGATGAAAAACTGTTTTTT.

The chain carries TRBV12-3 or TRBV12-4 and TRBJ2-2, with 8 bases fitting TRBD2. Losses at the gene ends were 7 bases for V and 3 bases for J; bases not matched to a gene: 1. The CDR3 length is 13 residues. CDR3 nucleotide sequence: TGTGCCAGCACGCGGGGGGACACCGGGGAGCTGTTTTTT. Translation gives CASTRGDTGELFF.

The V and J genes are TRBV28 and TRBJ1-2; maybe TRBD1 (6 bases). The CDR3 extends over 12 amino acids. V gave up 5 bases and J gave up 4 bases, with 8 bases separating them. CDR1 and CDR2 from the germline V gene are MDHEN and SYDVKM. The CDR3 loop reads CASSEGGYGYTF. In DNA form, the CDR3 reads TGTGCCAGCAGTGAAGGGGGCTATGGCTACACCTTC.

The rearrangement links TRBV5-1 to TRBJ1-1; D gene uncertain. The CDR3 runs 15 residues. Trimming pared 3 bases from V and 0 bases from J, leaving 12 bases between. CDR1 SGHRS and CDR2 YFSETQ come from the germline V gene. CDR3 residues: CASSSSAQMNTEAFF. The CDR3 DNA sequence: TGCGCCAGCAGCTCCAGCGCCCAAATGAACACTGAAGCTTTCTTT.

This chain connects TRBV28 to TRBJ2-1; 12 bases are a match to TRBD2. The CDR3 spans 14 residues. V shed 5 bases and J 10 bases; nucleotides not matched to a gene: 6. Germline V gene lookup returns CDR1 MDHEN and CDR2 SYDVKM. The CDR3, as DNA: TGTGCCAGCAGTCGACTAGCGGGAGAGGGCGAGCAGTTCTTC. Translation: CASSRLAGEGEQFF.

The chain combines TRBV28 with TRBJ1-2; D is unclear. In germline, CDR1 is MDHEN, CDR2 SYDVKM. This CDR3 has 14 residues. V gave up 6 bases and J gave up 3 bases, with 14 bases separating them. This chain's CDR3 is CASSPGGQDYGYTF. The CDR3 DNA reads TGTGCCAGCAGCCCCGGAGGGCAGGACTATGGCTACACCTTC.

This chain uses TRBV19 with TRBJ2-5; D call uncertain. The length of the CDR3 is 13 residues. Germline-derived CDR1 and CDR2 are LNHDA and SQIVND (reference sequence). V was cut by 6 bases and J by 2 bases, with 10 bases left in between. The CDR3 region is CASRRALQETQYF. CDR3 DNA sequence: TGTGCCAGTAGGAGAGCGTTACAAGAGACCCAGTACTTC.